The T cell receptor beta chain described here comes from a study of blood T cell repertoires in COVID-19. The CDR3 spans 14 residues. The germline V gene has CDR1 SGHDT and CDR2 YYEEEE. Trimming cost V 0 bases and J 9 bases; bases outside gene matches: 4. In the authors' workflow: From reference gene primer amplification, estimates of nucleated cell counts were derived. Repertoires were generated with immunoSEQ multiplex PCR, while TCRdb's copy carries only in-frame clones and drops some. D and trimming come from the DNA, and the V and J calls and clone size come from that table. The top ten hold roughly 4.6% of the sample, which has hundreds of thousands of clones, around 85% seen once.

The sequence derives from a man aged 45 to 65 with active or convalescent COVID-19. This chain uses TRBV5-6 with TRBJ2-1; 9 nucleotides agree with TRBD2. The sample taken for sequencing was peripheral blood. The CDR3 spells CASSLVGLASEQFF. The CDR3 nucleotides read TGTGCCAGCAGCTTGGTCGGACTAGCGAGTGAGCAGTTCTTC.